The following is a T cell receptor (beta chain) sequence with its context. This may come from a read error, since a much larger clone is one base off. The sample is drawn from a study of molecular identifiers for immune sequencing clone quantification. Germline loops: CDR1 DFQATT, CDR2 SNEGSKA (reference sequence). The CDR3 length is 14 residues. Sorted cells numbering about 20,000 to 1,100,000, with 10%, 30% or 50% RNA, yielded the naive CD8 libraries. Sorting recovered naive CD8 T cells on a CD8+CD4-CCR7+CD45RA+ profile. TCRdb re-analysed the PCR reads in MiXCR, keeping a single row per CDR3 protein. This table has about 640,000 distinct CDR3 sequences, 20% appearing once.

Input material: naive CD8+ T cells from blood, with Jurkat cell RNA spiked in. Subset here: FACS-sorted CD8+CD4-CCR7+CD45RA+ naive T cells. This rearrangement joins TRBV20-1 to TRBJ2-7; maybe TRBD2 (6 bases). This receptor was taken from a human donor in good health. Some libraries in this study had Jurkat cell RNA spiked in. CDR3 bases: TGCAGTGCCAGAGCCGGGACTGCGTCCTACGAGCAGTACTTC. It is translated as CSARAGTASYEQYF.